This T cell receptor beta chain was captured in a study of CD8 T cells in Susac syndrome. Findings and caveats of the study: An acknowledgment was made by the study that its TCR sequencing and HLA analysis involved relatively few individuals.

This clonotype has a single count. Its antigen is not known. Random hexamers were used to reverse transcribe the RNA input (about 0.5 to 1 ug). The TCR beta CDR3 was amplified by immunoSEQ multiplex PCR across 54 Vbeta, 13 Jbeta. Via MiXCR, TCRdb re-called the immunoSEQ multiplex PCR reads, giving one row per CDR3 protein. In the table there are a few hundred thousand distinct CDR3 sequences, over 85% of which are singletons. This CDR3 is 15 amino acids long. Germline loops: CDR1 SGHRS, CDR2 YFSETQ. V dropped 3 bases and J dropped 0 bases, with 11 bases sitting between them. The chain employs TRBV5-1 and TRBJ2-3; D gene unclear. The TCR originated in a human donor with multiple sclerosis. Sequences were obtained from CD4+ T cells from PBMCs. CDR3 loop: CASSWPNPSTDTQYF. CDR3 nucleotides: TGCGCCAGCAGCTGGCCAAACCCAAGCACAGATACGCAGTATTTT.